Following are 14 T cell receptor beta chains from one sample sequenced in a study of OX40 agonist ivuxolimab in advanced cancers. Using immunoSEQ multiplex PCR, the repertoire was profiled, and TCRdb retains in-frame clones only, with some absent. The sample has tens of thousands of clones; 90% to 95% are singletons. This sample comprised CD4+ or CD8+ T cells sorted from blood, obtained in a trial of the OX40 agonist ivuxolimab. The receptors derive from an adult with an advanced solid tumor such as melanoma, head and neck, liver or kidney cancer.

This clone was observed a handful of times. The rearrangement uses TRBV5-6 and TRBJ2-7; 9 positions agree with TRBD2. V was pared by 0 bases and J by 6 bases, with 7 bases of the junction left unmatched. The CDR3 totals 15 residues. CDR1 and CDR2 from the germline V gene are SGHDT and YYEEEE. CDR3 in amino acids: CASSLEMREGPEQYF. The CDR3 nucleotides read TGTGCCAGCAGCTTGGAGATGCGGGAGGGCCCCGAGCAGTACTTC.

V usage is TRBV19 and J usage is TRBJ2-1; no firm D call. Trimming took 7 bases from V and 4 from J, leaving 23 bases between them. This CDR3 spans 17 amino acids. CDR1 and CDR2 (germline): LNHDA, SQIVND (reference sequence). This CDR3 is CASIRPDGPFLYNEQFF. CDR3 sequence (DNA): TGTGCCAGTATCCGCCCCGACGGACCGTTTTTGTACAATGAGCAGTTCTTC.

The chain carries TRBV4-2 and TRBJ2-7; perhaps TRBD2 as D (6 bases). The germline V gene has CDR1 LGHNA and CDR2 YNFKEQ. Trimming cost V 2 bases and J 0 bases, with 17 bases left between them. The CDR3 length is 17 residues. The CDR3 DNA reads as TGTGCCAGCAGCCAAAACCTGGGGAGGACACTCTCCTACGAGCAGTACTTC. This translates into CASSQNLGRTLSYEQYF.

For the CDR3, the DNA is TGTGCCATCAGTGAGATTGGTTATGGCTACACCTTC. This gives the protein CAISEIGYGYTF. This chain links TRBV10-3 with TRBJ1-2; D is unresolved. The V end lost 2 bases, the J end lost 5 bases, and 6 bases lay between the germline ends. This CDR3 has 12 residues. CDR1 ENHRY and CDR2 SYGVKD come from the germline V gene.

J is TRBJ2-7 and V is TRBV5-6; 7 bases agree with TRBD1. V trimming: 4 bases; J trimming: 7 bases; junction bases outside the gene matches: 11. In germline, CDR1 is SGHDT, CDR2 YYEEEE. The CDR3 has 14 amino acids. This CDR3 is CASSGLTGTGEQYF. For the CDR3, the DNA is TGTGCCAGCAGCGGCCTGACAGGGACGGGAGAGCAGTACTTC.

V gene TRBV7-8 combines with J gene TRBJ2-7; D not resolved. Germline CDR1 SGHVS, CDR2 FQNEAQ. Trimming took 1 base from V and 6 from J, leaving 22 bases between them. The CDR3 is 17 amino acids. Here the CDR3 reads CASSLDTALHSIPEQYF. The DNA for the CDR3 is TGTGCCAGCAGCTTAGACACAGCTTTACATTCGATACCCGAGCAGTACTTC.

V gene TRBV5-1 combines with J gene TRBJ2-3, with a weak D call TRBD1 (6 bases). Germline-derived CDR1 and CDR2 are SGHRS and YFSETQ. The CDR3 is 16 residues long. Trimming removed 2 bases at V and 2 bases at J, with 15 bases between. The CDR3 nucleotides read TGCGCCAGCAGCTTCCCGCTTGTGGGGGCCACAGATACGCAGTATTTT. Encoded protein: CASSFPLVGATDTQYF. The entire variable domain, with the rest obtained from reference TRBV5-1 and TRBJ2-3, is as follows: KAGVTQTPRYLIKTRGQQVTLSCSPISGHRSVSWYQQTPGQGLQFLFEYFSETQRNKGNFPGRFSGRQFSNSRSEMNVSTLELGDSALYLCASSFPLVGATDTQYFGPGTRLTVL.

This chain links TRBV12-5 with TRBJ2-1; D gene ambiguous. This CDR3 region has 12 residues. V was clipped by 1 base and J by 12 bases, with 10 bases between them. The V gene's germline CDR1 is LGHNT and CDR2 FRNRAP. The CDR3, as DNA: TGTGCTAGTGGTTTGGGGCCAACTCCGCAGTTCTTC. As protein: CASGLGPTPQFF.

This rearrangement joins TRBV19 to TRBJ1-1, with TRBD1 matching 10 bases. V gave up 6 bases and J gave up 2 bases; unmatched junction bases: 3. The germline V gene encodes CDR1 LNHDA and CDR2 SQIVND (reference sequence). This CDR3 has 14 amino acids. The CDR3 DNA reads TGTGCCAGTAGGACGACAGGGGGCAACACTGAAGCTTTCTTT. Protein: CASRTTGGNTEAFF.

The chain has TRBV6-6 and TRBJ1-4; D is ambiguous. Looked up from germline, CDR1 is MNHNY and CDR2 is SVGAGI (reference sequence). Deletions cut 2 bases from V and 8 bases from J, with 6 bases between. The CDR3 runs 12 residues. CDR3 in DNA: TGTGCCAGCAGTTACCAGCAGGAAAAACTGTTTTTT. As protein: CASSYQQEKLFF.

The chain couples TRBV6-5 to TRBJ2-2; D remains ambiguous. Germline-derived CDR1 and CDR2 are MNHEY and SVGAGI. V gave up 6 bases and J gave up 5 bases, with 16 bases separating them. The CDR3 extends over 15 amino acids. The CDR3 reads CASSPIGYPTGELFF. CDR3 in DNA: TGTGCCAGCAGCCCAATAGGTTACCCGACCGGGGAGCTGTTTTTT.

The chain is built from TRBV28 and TRBJ1-1; possibly TRBD1 for D (5 bases). The CDR3 loop spans 12 amino acids. Germline CDR1 reads MDHEN; CDR2 reads SYDVKM. Trimming removed 2 bases at V and 11 bases at J, with 12 bases between. CDR3 protein: CASSLLREGAFF. The CDR3 DNA reads TGTGCCAGCAGTTTACTTCGCGAGGGGGCTTTCTTT.

The chain couples TRBV5-1 to TRBJ2-1; D tentatively fits TRBD1 or TRBD2 (6 bases each). Per the germline V gene, CDR1 is SGHRS and CDR2 is YFSETQ. The V and J ends lost 7 bases and 3 bases respectively, with 14 bases between them. The CDR3 is made up of 14 amino acids. CDR3 in amino acids: CASARGQDYNEQFF. The CDR3, as DNA: TGCGCCAGCGCCCGGGGGCAGGACTACAATGAGCAGTTCTTC.

The chain links TRBV9 to TRBJ2-6, with TRBD2 identical over 8 bases. V trimming: 4 bases; J trimming: 0 bases; junction bases outside the gene matches: 9. Germline V gene sequence: CDR1 SGDLS, CDR2 YYNGEE. The CDR3 is made up of 18 amino acids. As DNA, the CDR3 is TGTGCCAGCAGCCCCCGGGGGGGAGAGAACTCTGGGGCCAACGTCCTGACTTTC. Amino acids: CASSPRGGENSGANVLTF.